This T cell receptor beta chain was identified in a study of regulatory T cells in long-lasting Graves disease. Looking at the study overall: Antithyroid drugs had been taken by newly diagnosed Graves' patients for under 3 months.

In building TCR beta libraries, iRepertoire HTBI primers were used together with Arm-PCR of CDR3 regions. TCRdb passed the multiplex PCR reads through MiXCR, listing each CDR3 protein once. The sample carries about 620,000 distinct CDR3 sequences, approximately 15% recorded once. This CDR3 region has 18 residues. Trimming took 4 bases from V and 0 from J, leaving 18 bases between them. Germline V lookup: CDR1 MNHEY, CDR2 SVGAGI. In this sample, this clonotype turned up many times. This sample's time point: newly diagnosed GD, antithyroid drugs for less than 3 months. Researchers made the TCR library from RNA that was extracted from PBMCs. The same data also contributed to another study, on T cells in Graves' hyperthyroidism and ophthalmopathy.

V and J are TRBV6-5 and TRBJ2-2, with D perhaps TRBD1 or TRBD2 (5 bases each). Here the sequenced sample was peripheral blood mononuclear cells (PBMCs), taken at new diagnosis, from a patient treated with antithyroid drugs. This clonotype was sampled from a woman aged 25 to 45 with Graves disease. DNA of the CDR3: TGTGCCAGCAGTTTGGGGTATACGGGACCGCCGAACACCGGGGAGCTGTTTTTT. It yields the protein CASSLGYTGPPNTGELFF.